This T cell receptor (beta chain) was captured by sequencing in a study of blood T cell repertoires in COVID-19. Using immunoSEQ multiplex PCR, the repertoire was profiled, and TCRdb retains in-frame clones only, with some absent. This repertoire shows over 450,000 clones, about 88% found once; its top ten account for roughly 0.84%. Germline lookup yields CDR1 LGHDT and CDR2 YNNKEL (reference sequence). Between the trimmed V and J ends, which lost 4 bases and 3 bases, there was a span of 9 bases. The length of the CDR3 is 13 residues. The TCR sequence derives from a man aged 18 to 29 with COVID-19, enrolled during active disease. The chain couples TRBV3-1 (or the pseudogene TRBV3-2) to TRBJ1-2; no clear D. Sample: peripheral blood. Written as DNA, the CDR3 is TGTGCCAGCAGCCCTGAAACTGACTATGGCTACACCTTC. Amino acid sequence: CASSPETDYGYTF.